This TCR beta chain stems from a study of blood T cells in healthy people across ages. A second PCR, run for 7 to 11 cycles, used a sample-barcoded 5' primer plus a J-beta primer mix. TCRdb re-called the 5' RACE reads through MiXCR, storing one row per CDR3 protein. The table includes approximately 1,100,000 distinct CDR3 sequences, 40% to 45% detected once. Germline CDR1 reads SGDLS; CDR2 reads YYNGEE. The CDR3 length is 16 residues. V lost 2 bases, J lost 10 bases, and 14 bases stayed unmatched. The study's findings and limits: The fall in TCR beta diversity per million T cells was roughly linear with age.

The table lists this clonotype with a few counts. As yet, its antigen is unknown. The chain employs TRBV9 and TRBJ2-3, with TRBD2 matching over 9 bases. Specimen: blood. This receptor was taken from an older woman in good health. CDR3 bases: TGTGCCAGCAGCGTGAGGAGTAGCGGGAGTTCTTTAGCGCAGTATTTT. It specifies CASSVRSSGSSLAQYF.